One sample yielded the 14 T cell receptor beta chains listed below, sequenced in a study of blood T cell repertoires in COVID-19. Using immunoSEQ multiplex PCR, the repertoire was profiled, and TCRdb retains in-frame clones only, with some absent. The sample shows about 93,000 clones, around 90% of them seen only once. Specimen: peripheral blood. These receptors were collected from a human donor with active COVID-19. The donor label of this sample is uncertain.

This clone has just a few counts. CDR3 region: CASSFRGTARNEQFF. In nucleotides, the CDR3 is TGTGCCAGCAGCTTTCGAGGGACAGCCCGCAATGAGCAGTTCTTC. The chain joins TRBV5-6 to TRBJ2-1, with 7 bases fitting TRBD1. The germline CDR1 and CDR2 sequences are SGHDT and YYEEEE. V lost 2 bases to trimming and J lost 6 bases; unmatched junction nucleotides: 8. This CDR3 is built from 15 residues.

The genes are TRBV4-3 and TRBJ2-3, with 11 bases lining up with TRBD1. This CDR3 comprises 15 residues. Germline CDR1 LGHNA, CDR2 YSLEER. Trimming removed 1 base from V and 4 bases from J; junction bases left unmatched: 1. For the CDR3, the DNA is TGCGCCAGCAGCCAAGGGACAGGGGGCCCAGATACGCAGTATTTT. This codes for CASSQGTGGPDTQYF.

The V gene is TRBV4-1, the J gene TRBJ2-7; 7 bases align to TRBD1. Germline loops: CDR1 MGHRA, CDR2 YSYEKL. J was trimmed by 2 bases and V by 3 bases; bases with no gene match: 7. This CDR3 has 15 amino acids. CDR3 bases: TGCGCCAGCAGCCAGGTGACAGGGTTAACCTACGAGCAGTACTTC. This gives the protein CASSQVTGLTYEQYF.

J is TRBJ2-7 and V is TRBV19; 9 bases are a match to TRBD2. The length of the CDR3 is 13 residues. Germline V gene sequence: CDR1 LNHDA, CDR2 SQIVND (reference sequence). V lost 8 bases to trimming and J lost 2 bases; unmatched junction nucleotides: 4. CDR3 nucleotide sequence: TGTGCCAGTTCGGGACTAGCAGCCTACGAGCAGTACTTC. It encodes CASSGLAAYEQYF.

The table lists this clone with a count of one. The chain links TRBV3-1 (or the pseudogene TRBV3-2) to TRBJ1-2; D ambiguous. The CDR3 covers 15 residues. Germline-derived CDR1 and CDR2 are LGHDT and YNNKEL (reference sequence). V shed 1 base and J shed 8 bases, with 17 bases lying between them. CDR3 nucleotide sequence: TGTGCCAGCAGCCAAGGTGTCGGCGGAGGGCGCGGCTACACCTTC. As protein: CASSQGVGGGRGYTF.

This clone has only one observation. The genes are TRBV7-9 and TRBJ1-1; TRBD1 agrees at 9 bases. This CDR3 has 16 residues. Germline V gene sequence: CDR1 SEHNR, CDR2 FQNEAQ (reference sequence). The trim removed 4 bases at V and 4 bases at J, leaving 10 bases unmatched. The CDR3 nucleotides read TGTGCCAGCAGCTCCTCCGGGACAGGGAGGATCACTGAAGCTTTCTTT. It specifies CASSSSGTGRITEAFF.

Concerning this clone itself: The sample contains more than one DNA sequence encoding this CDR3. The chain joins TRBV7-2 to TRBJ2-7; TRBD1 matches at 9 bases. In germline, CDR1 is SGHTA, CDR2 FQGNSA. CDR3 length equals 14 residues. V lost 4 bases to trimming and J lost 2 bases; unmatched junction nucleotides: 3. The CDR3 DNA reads TGTGCCAGCAGCTCGGGGACAGGGCCCTACGAGCAGTACTTC. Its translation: CASSSGTGPYEQYF.

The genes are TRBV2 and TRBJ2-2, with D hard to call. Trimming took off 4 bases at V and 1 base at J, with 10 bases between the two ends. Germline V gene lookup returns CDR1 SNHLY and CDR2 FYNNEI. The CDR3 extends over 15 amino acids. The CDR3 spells CASSGPTLNTGELFF. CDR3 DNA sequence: TGTGCCAGCAGTGGACCGACACTGAACACCGGGGAGCTGTTTTTT.

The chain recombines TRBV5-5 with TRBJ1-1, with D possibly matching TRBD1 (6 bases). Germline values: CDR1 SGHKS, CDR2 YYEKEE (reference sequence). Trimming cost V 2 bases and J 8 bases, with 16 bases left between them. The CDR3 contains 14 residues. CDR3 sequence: CASSFPRSGVEAFF. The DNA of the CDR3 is TGTGCCAGCAGCTTCCCAAGGTCAGGGGTCGAAGCTTTCTTT.

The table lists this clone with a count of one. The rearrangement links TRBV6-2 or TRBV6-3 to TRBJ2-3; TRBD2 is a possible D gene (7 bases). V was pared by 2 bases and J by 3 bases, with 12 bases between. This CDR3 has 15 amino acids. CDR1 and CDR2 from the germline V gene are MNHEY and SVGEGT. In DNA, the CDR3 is TGTGCCAGCAGTTACGTGGGGGGGGCGACAGATACGCAGTATTTT. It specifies CASSYVGGATDTQYF.

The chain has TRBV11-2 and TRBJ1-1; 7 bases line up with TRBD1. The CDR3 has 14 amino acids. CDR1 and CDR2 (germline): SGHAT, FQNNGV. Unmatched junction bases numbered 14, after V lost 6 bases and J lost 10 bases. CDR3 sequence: CASSTHFRGTAAFF. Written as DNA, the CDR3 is TGTGCCAGCAGTACACACTTTAGGGGGACAGCAGCTTTCTTT.

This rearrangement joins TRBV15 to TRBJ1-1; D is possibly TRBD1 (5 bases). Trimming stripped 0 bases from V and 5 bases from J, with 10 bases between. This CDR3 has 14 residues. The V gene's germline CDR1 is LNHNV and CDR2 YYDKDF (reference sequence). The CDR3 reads CATSRDRGVTEAFF. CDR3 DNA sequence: TGTGCCACCAGCAGAGATCGGGGGGTAACTGAAGCTTTCTTT.

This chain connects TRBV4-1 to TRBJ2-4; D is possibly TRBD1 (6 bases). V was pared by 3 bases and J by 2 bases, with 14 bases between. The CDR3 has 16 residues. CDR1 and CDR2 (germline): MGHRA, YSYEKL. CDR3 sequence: CASSQGRQATKNIQYF. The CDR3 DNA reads TGCGCCAGCAGCCAGGGTAGACAGGCGACCAAAAACATTCAGTACTTC.

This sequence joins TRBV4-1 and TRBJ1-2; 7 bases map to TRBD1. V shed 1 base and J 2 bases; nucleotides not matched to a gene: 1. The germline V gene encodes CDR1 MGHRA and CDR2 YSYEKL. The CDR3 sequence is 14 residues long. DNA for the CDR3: TGCGCCAGCAGCCAAGTGGGACAGAACTATGGCTACACCTTC. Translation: CASSQVGQNYGYTF.